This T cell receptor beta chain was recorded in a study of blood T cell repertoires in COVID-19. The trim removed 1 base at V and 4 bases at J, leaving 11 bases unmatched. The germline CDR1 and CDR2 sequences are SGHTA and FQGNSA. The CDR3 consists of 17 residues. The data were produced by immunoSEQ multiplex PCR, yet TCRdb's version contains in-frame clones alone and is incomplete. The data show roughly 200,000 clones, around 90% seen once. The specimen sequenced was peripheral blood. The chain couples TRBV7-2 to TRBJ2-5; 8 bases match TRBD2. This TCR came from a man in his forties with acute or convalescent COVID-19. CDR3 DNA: TGTGCCAGCAGCTTAGGCCCGCCCAGCGGGGGATTAGAGACCCAGTACTTC. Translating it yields CASSLGPPSGGLETQYF.